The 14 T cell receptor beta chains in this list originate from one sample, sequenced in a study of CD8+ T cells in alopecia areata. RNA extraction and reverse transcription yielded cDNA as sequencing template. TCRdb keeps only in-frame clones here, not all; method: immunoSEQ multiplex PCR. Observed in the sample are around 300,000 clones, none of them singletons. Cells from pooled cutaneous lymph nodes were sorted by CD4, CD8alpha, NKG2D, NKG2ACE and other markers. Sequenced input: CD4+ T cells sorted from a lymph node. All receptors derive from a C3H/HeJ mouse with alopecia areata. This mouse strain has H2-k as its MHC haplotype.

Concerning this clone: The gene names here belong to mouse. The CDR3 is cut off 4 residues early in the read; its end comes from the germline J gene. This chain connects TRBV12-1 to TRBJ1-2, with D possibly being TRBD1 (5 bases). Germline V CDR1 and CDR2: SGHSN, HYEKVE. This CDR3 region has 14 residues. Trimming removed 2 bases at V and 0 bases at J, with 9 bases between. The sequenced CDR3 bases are TGTGCCAGCTCTCGGACACCCGCAAACTCC. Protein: CASSRTPANS. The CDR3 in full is CASSRTPANSDYTF.

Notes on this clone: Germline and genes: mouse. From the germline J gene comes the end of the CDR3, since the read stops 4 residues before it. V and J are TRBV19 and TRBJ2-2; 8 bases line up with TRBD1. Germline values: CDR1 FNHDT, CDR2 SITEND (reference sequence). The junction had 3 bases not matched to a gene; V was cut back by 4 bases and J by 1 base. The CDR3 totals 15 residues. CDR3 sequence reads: CASSRTGKNTGQLYF. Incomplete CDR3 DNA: TGTGCCAGCAGTCGGACAGGGAAAAACACCGGG.

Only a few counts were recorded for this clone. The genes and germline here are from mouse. The covered CDR3 bases are TGTGCCAGCAGCCAAGAACCAGGGGGCGTGGGATAT. It is translated as CASSQEPGGVGY. The full CDR3 is CASSQEPGGVGYEQYF. This rearrangement joins TRBV5 to TRBJ2-7; 8 positions agree with TRBD1. From the germline J gene comes the end of the CDR3, since the read stops 4 residues before it. CDR1 is LGHNA and CDR2 is YNLKQL in the germline V gene (reference sequence). The CDR3 has 16 residues.

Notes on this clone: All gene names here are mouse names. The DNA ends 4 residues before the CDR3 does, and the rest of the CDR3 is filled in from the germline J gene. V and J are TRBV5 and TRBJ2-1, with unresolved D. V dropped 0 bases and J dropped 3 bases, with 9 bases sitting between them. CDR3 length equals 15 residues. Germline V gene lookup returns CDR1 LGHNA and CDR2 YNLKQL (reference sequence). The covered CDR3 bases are TGTGCCAGCAGCCAAGAGTCAGGTCTCTATGCT. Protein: CASSQESGLYA. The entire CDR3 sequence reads CASSQESGLYAEQFF.

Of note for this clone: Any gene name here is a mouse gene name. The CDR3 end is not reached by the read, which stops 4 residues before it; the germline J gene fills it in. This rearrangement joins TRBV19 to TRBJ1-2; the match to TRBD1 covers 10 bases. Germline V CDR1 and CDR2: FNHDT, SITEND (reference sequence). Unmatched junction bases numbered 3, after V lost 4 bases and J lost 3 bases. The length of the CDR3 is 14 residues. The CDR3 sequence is CASSPGQGYSDYTF. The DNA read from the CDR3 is TGTGCCAGCAGTCCGGGACAGGGGTACTCC. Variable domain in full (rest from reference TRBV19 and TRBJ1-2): GGIITQTPKFLIGQEGQKLTLKCQQNFNHDTMYWYRQDSGKGLRLIYYSITENDLQKGDLSEGYDASREKKSSFSLTVTSAQKNEMAVFLCASSPGQGYSDYTFGSGTRLLVI.

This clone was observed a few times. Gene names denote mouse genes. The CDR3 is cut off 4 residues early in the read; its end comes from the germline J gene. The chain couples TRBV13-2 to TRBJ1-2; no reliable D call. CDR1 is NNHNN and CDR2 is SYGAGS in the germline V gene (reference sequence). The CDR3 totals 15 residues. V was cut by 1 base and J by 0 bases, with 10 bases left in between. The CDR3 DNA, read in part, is TGTGCCAGCGGTGATACTGCATATGCAAACTCC. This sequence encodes CASGDTAYANS. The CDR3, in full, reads CASGDTAYANSDYTF.

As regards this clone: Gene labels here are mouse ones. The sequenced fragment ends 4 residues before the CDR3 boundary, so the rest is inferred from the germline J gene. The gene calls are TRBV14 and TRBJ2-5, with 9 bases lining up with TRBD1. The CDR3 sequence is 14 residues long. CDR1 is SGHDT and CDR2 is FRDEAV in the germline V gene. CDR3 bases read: TGTGCCAGCAGCCGGGACAGGGCGGTGGAC. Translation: CASSRDRAVD. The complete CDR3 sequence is CASSRDRAVDTQYF.

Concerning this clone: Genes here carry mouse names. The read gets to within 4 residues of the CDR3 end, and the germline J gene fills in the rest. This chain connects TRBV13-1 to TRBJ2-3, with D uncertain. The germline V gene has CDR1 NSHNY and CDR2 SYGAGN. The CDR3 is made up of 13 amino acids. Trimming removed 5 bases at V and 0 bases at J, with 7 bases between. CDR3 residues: CASSSPSAETLYF. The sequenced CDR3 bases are TGTGCCAGCAGCTCTCCTAGTGCAGAA.

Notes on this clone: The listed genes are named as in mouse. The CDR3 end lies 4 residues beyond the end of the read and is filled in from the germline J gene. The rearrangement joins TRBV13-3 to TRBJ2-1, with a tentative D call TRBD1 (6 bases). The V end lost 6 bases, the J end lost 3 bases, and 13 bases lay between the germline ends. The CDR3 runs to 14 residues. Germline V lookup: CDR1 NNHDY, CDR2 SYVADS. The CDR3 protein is CASKIGDIYAEQFF. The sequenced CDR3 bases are TGTGCCAGCAAGATAGGGGACATCTATGCT.

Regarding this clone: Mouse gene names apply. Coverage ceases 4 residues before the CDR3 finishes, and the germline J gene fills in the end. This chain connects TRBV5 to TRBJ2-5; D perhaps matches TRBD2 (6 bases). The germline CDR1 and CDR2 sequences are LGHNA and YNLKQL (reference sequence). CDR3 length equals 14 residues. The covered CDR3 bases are TGTGCCAGCAGCCAAGAACCATGGGGGGAC. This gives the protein CASSQEPWGD. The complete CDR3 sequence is CASSQEPWGDTQYF.

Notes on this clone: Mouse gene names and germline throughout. The CDR3 sequence: CASSPTGGVYEQYF. The part of the CDR3 DNA that was read is TGTGCCAGCAGTCCGACTGGGGGGGTTTAT. The gene calls are TRBV13-1 and TRBJ2-7, with 11 bases aligning to TRBD2. The read is 4 residues too short to cover the CDR3 end, so that end is filled in from the germline J gene. This CDR3 is 14 amino acids long. The germline V gene encodes CDR1 NSHNY and CDR2 SYGAGN.

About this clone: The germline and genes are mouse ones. The CDR3 region is CASSPGTGEYEQYF. The CDR3 DNA, read in part, is TGTGCCAGCAGCCCCGGGACAGGGGAGTAT. The chain uses TRBV5 and TRBJ2-7; TRBD1 aligns across 10 bases. The missing CDR3 end, 4 residues past where the read stops, is filled in from the germline J gene. Germline loops: CDR1 LGHNA, CDR2 YNLKQL (reference sequence). This CDR3 has 14 amino acids.

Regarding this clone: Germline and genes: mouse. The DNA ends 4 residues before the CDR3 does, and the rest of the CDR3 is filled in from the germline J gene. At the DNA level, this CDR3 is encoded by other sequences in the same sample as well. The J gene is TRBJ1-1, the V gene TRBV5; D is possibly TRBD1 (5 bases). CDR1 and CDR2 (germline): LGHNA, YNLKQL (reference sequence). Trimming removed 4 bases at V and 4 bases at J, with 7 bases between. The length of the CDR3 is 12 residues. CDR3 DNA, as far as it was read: TGTGCCAGCAGCCCCACAGGCACA. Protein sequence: CASSPTGT. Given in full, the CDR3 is CASSPTGTEVFF.

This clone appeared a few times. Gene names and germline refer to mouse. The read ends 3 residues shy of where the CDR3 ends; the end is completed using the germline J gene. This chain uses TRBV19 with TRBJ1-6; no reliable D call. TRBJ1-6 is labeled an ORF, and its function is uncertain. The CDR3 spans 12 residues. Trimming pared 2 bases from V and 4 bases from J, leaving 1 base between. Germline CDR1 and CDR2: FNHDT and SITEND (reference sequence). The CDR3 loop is CASSMYNSPLYF. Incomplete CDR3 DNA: TGTGCCAGCAGTATGTATAATTCGCCC.